This T cell receptor (beta chain) came from a study of T cell changes during pregnancy in multiple sclerosis. V shed 0 bases and J shed 7 bases, with 12 bases lying between them. Germline CDR1 reads MNHEY; CDR2 reads SVGAGI. CDR3 size: 14 residues. Data came from immunoSEQ multiplex PCR; TCRdb stores just in-frame clones and leaves some out. This sample has tens of thousands of clones; around 94% occur once, and the top ten carry about 0.5%. The genes are TRBV6-5 and TRBJ1-2; no reliable D call. The receptor was derived from a female donor with multiple sclerosis, enrolled in a pregnancy study. Sequencing used peripheral blood, obtained in the third trimester of pregnancy. CDR3 DNA: TGTGCCAGCAGTTACTCGTCTCCGGTTCGTGGCTACACCTTC. This translates into CASSYSSPVRGYTF.